The T cell receptor (beta chain) described here comes from a study of Ad26.COV2.S vaccination and SARS-CoV-2 variants. Study context: Intramuscularly, Ad26.COV2.S was given either once or twice, 56 days apart.

This CDR3 has 12 residues. Deletions cut 11 bases from V and 7 bases from J, with 12 bases between. CDR1 and CDR2 from the germline V gene are LNHNV and YYDKDF (reference sequence). This clone was detected a few times. Documented treatment: some 20 received Ad26.COV2.S at low or high dose, single or two shots; about 5 received placebo; per-sample allocation not given. Repertoires come from day 63 after the first vaccine or placebo injection. Generated by immunoSEQ multiplex PCR, the TCRdb table keeps only in-frame clones and is missing some. In the table there are about 460,000 clones, roughly nine tenths of which are singletons.

The rearrangement joins TRBV15 to TRBJ1-6; D gene unclear. The TCR comes from a person aged 18 to 59 who received the Ad26.COV2.S COVID-19 vaccine or a placebo. Sequenced material: peripheral blood, taken in a trial of Ad26.COV2.S vaccine versus placebo. CDR3 sequence (DNA): TGTGCCGCAGGAATCTTGAATTCACCCCTCCACTTT. Protein product: CAAGILNSPLHF.